The clone carrying this T cell receptor (beta chain) was recorded once. The CDR3 loop spans 17 amino acids. Germline V gene lookup returns CDR1 SEHNR and CDR2 FQNEAQ (reference sequence). V shed 1 base, J shed 0 bases, and the junction held 6 bases outside the gene matches. The record originates from a study of blood T cell repertoires in COVID-19. Only in-frame clones appear in the TCRdb table, and some are missing; sequencing was by immunoSEQ multiplex PCR. Of over 90,000 clones listed, approximately 89% are singletons. V gene TRBV7-9 combines with J gene TRBJ1-3, with 7 bases aligning to TRBD1. Sample: peripheral blood. The source of this sequence is a human donor in a cohort sampled during active COVID-19. The CDR3 bases are TGTGCCAGCAGCTTAGAAGGGACAGCGGGCTCTGGAAACACCATATATTTT. Translating gives CASSLEGTAGSGNTIYF.